Listed below are T cell receptor beta chains from one sample, sequenced in a study of neurological immune-mediated disorders. MiXCR was run by TCRdb on the 5' RACE reads, yielding one entry per CDR3 protein. The data show roughly 61,000 distinct CDR3 sequences, around 24% seen once. Sequenced sample: PBMCs. The source of these receptors is a man between 60 and 75 years old with HTLV-1-associated myelopathy (HAM/TSP). The CDR3 runs from the conserved cysteine through the conserved F or W. A D gene is named only where the DNA matches it firmly. Size is stated for part of the rows, as once, few or many counts, or as a class when the clone is expanded.

clone size: few
D gene: .
J gene: TRBJ2-5
V gene: TRBV5-1
CDR3 protein: CASSESNREQETQYF
CDR3 DNA: TGCGCCAGCAGCGAGTCTAACCGGGAGCAAGAGACCCAGTACTTC

clone size: many
D gene: TRBD2
J gene: TRBJ2-7
V gene: TRBV4-2
CDR3 protein: CASSQDLVAGAYEQYF
CDR3 DNA: TGTGCCAGCAGCCAAGATCTCGTAGCGGGGGCCTACGAGCAGTACTTC

clone size: .
D gene: TRBD2
J gene: TRBJ2-1
V gene: TRBV29-1
CDR3 protein: CSVVRAGVDEQFF
CDR3 DNA: TGCAGCGTTGTACGAGCGGGAGTGGATGAGCAGTTCTTC

clone size: many
D gene: .
J gene: TRBJ1-5
V gene: TRBV7-8
CDR3 protein: CASSLGAGSRSNQPQHF
CDR3 DNA: TGTGCCAGCAGCTTAGGGGCGGGGTCCCGTAGCAATCAGCCCCAGCATTTT

clone size: many
D gene: .
J gene: TRBJ2-7
V gene: TRBV5-1
CDR3 protein: CASSLDPGPSYEQYF
CDR3 DNA: TGCGCCAGCAGCTTGGATCCAGGCCCATCCTACGAGCAGTACTTC

clone size: many
D gene: .
J gene: TRBJ1-1
V gene: TRBV5-1
CDR3 protein: CASSLEFNAEAFF
CDR3 DNA: TGCGCCAGCAGCTTGGAGTTCAACGCTGAAGCTTTCTTT

clone size: .
D gene: .
J gene: TRBJ1-1
V gene: TRBV28
CDR3 protein: CASSPTGTPASEAFF
CDR3 DNA: TGTGCCAGCAGTCCAACCGGGACCCCCGCCAGTGAAGCTTTCTTT

clone size: many
D gene: .
J gene: TRBJ1-2
V gene: TRBV20-1
CDR3 protein: CSARTENYGYTF
CDR3 DNA: TGCAGTGCTAGGACAGAGAACTATGGCTACACCTTC

clone size: many
D gene: .
J gene: TRBJ1-5
V gene: TRBV20-1
CDR3 protein: CSAPLRGDQPQHF
CDR3 DNA: TGCAGTGCCCCGCTAAGGGGCGATCAGCCCCAGCATTTT

clone size: many
D gene: TRBD2
J gene: TRBJ2-2
V gene: TRBV27
CDR3 protein: CASSFGTSGRANTGELFF
CDR3 DNA: TGTGCCAGCAGTTTCGGTACTAGCGGGAGGGCGAACACCGGGGAGCTGTTTTTT

clone size: many
D gene: .
J gene: TRBJ2-6
V gene: TRBV6-5
CDR3 protein: CASSARGSGANVLTF
CDR3 DNA: TGTGCCAGCAGTGCCAGGGGTTCTGGGGCCAACGTCCTGACTTTC

clone size: .
D gene: .
J gene: TRBJ2-1
V gene: TRBV5-1
CDR3 protein: CASSSNPGQLYNEQFF
CDR3 DNA: TGCGCCAGCAGCTCCAACCCGGGACAACTCTACAATGAGCAGTTCTTC

clone size: .
D gene: .
J gene: TRBJ2-3
V gene: TRBV2
CDR3 protein: CASSEMDPRADTQYF
CDR3 DNA: TGTGCCAGCAGTGAAATGGACCCCAGGGCCGATACGCAGTATTTT

clone size: .
D gene: TRBD2
J gene: TRBJ2-1
V gene: TRBV9
CDR3 protein: CASSIGLAGTQFF
CDR3 DNA: TGTGCCAGCAGCATCGGACTAGCGGGAACGCAGTTCTTC

clone size: many
D gene: .
J gene: TRBJ2-1
V gene: TRBV2
CDR3 protein: CASRAGLENEQFF
CDR3 DNA: TGTGCCAGCAGAGCCGGACTGGAGAATGAGCAGTTCTTC

clone size: .
D gene: .
J gene: TRBJ2-1
V gene: TRBV20-1
CDR3 protein: CSASGHNEQFF
CDR3 DNA: TGCAGTGCTAGCGGCCACAATGAGCAGTTCTTC

clone size: many
D gene: TRBD2
J gene: TRBJ2-1
V gene: TRBV5-1
CDR3 protein: CASSLATSGPREQFF
CDR3 DNA: TGCGCCAGCAGCTTGGCAACTAGCGGCCCTAGAGAGCAGTTCTTC

clone size: many
D gene: TRBD2
J gene: TRBJ2-1
V gene: TRBV7-9
CDR3 protein: CASSSQVPQLAGAYNEQFF
CDR3 DNA: TGTGCCAGCAGCTCCCAGGTCCCTCAACTAGCGGGGGCTTACAATGAGCAGTTCTTC

clone size: many
D gene: TRBD1
J gene: TRBJ2-7
V gene: TRBV5-1
CDR3 protein: CASSLGGSVRDRVREQYF
CDR3 DNA: TGCGCCAGCAGCTTGGGAGGTTCAGTACGTGACAGGGTTCGCGAGCAGTACTTC

clone size: .
D gene: .
J gene: TRBJ1-1
V gene: TRBV7-9
CDR3 protein: CASSLDGGNTEAFF
CDR3 DNA: TGTGCCAGCAGCCTAGACGGGGGGAACACTGAAGCTTTCTTT

clone size: .
D gene: TRBD1
J gene: TRBJ1-1
V gene: TRBV25-1
CDR3 protein: CASSEHGQGEAFF
CDR3 DNA: TGTGCCAGCAGTGAACACGGACAGGGAGAAGCTTTCTTT

clone size: once
D gene: TRBD2
J gene: TRBJ2-1
V gene: TRBV20-1
CDR3 protein: CSARPLLAGAYNEQFF
CDR3 DNA: TGCAGTGCTAGACCTTTACTAGCGGGAGCTTACAATGAGCAGTTCTTC

clone size: .
D gene: .
J gene: TRBJ2-2
V gene: TRBV5-1
CDR3 protein: CASSLDGPHTGELFF
CDR3 DNA: TGCGCCAGCAGCTTGGATGGGCCACACACCGGGGAGCTGTTTTTT

clone size: .
D gene: TRBD1
J gene: TRBJ1-2
V gene: TRBV27
CDR3 protein: CASSLKTPTGRGTYGYTF
CDR3 DNA: TGTGCCAGCAGTTTAAAGACCCCGACAGGGAGAGGAACCTATGGCTACACCTTC

clone size: many
D gene: .
J gene: TRBJ1-1
V gene: TRBV29-1
CDR3 protein: CSVEDLQGLRRAFF
CDR3 DNA: TGCAGCGTTGAAGATCTTCAGGGTCTACGCAGGGCTTTCTTT

clone size: many
D gene: .
J gene: TRBJ2-5
V gene: TRBV20-1
CDR3 protein: CSAVRGQETQYF
CDR3 DNA: TGCAGTGCAGTAAGGGGCCAAGAGACCCAGTACTTC

clone size: .
D gene: .
J gene: TRBJ1-1
V gene: TRBV28
CDR3 protein: CASSRGTANTEAFF
CDR3 DNA: TGTGCCAGCAGTCGGGGGACCGCAAACACTGAAGCTTTCTTT

clone size: many
D gene: TRBD1
J gene: TRBJ2-1
V gene: TRBV28
CDR3 protein: CASSPQGGNFHEQFF
CDR3 DNA: TGTGCCAGCAGTCCGCAAGGGGGCAACTTTCATGAGCAGTTCTTC

clone size: many
D gene: TRBD2
J gene: TRBJ2-1
V gene: TRBV9
CDR3 protein: CASSFGAGGYNEQFF
CDR3 DNA: TGTGCCAGCAGCTTTGGGGCGGGAGGTTATAATGAGCAGTTCTTC